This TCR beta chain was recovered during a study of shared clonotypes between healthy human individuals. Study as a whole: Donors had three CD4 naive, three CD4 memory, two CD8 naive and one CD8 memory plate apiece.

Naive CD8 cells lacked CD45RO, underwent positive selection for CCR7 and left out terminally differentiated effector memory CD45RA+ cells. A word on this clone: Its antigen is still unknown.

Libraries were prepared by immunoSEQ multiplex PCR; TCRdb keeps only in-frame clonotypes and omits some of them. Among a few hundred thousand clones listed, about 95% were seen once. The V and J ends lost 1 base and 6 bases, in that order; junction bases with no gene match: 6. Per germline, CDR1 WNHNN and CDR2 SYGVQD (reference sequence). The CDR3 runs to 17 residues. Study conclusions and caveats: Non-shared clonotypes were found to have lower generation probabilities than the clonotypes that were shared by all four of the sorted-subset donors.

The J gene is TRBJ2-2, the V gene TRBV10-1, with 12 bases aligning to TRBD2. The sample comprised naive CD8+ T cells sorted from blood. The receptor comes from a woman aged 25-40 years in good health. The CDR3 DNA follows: TGCGCCAGCAGTGAGTTTCTGACTAGCGGGAGCGCCGGGGAGCTGTTTTTT. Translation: CASSEFLTSGSAGELFF.